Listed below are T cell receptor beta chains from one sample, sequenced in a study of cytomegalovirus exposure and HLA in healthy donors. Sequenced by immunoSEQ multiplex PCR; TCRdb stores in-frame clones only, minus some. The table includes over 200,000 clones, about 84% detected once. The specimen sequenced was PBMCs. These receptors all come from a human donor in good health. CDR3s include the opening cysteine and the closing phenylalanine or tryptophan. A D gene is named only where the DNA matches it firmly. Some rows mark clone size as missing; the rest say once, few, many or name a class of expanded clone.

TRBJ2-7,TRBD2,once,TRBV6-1,TGTGCCAGCAGTGAAATTGGCGCGGGAGGGCCCTACGAGCAGTACTTC,CASSEIGAGGPYEQYF
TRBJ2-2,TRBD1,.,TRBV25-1,TGTGCCAGCAGTGGGGACAGACTCACCGGGGAGCTGTTTTTT,CASSGDRLTGELFF
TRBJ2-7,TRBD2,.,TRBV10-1,TGCGCCAGCAGTGTATATAGCGGGTCCTACGAGCAGTACTTC,CASSVYSGSYEQYF
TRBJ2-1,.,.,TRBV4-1,TGCGCCAGCAGGCAGACAGGAAACAATGAGCAGTTCTTC,CASRQTGNNEQFF
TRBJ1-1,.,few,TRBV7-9,TGTGCCAGCAGCTTTCAAAATGAAGCTTTCTTT,CASSFQNEAFF
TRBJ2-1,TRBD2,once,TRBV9,TGTGCCAGCAGCTCCCGACTAGCGGGCCCCTCCTACAATGAGCAGTTCTTC,CASSSRLAGPSYNEQFF
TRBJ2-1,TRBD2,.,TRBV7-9,TGTGCCAGCAGCCCCACCCCTAGCGGGGCATACAATGAGCAGTTCTTC,CASSPTPSGAYNEQFF
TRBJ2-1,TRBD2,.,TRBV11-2,TGTGCCAGCAGCTCCCCGACTAGCGGGAGGTTTAATGAGCAGTTCTTC,CASSSPTSGRFNEQFF
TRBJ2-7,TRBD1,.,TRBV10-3,TGTGCCAAAAGACAGGGGCCCACCTACGAGCAGTACTTC,CAKRQGPTYEQYF
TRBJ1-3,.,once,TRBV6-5,TGTGCCAGCAGTCCGGTTGAGGGCTCTGGAAACACCATATATTTT,CASSPVEGSGNTIYF
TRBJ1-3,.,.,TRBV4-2,TGTGCCAGCAGCCCTACGTCGGGTCCTGGAAACACCATATATTTT,CASSPTSGPGNTIYF
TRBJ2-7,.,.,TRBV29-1,TGCAGCGTTGAAGTGCCACAGGGGGGGTACTACGAGCAGTACTTC,CSVEVPQGGYYEQYF
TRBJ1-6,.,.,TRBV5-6,TGTGCCAGCAGCTTTCATGGGACACCTAATTCACCCCTCCACTTT,CASSFHGTPNSPLHF
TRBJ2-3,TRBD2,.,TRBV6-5,TGTGCCAGCAGTTATGTGGGACTAGGGGATACGCAGTATTTT,CASSYVGLGDTQYF
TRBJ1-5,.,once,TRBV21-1,TGTGCCAGCAGCAAAGAGGGAGGGGGAGGTCAGCCCCAGCATTTT,CASSKEGGGGQPQHF
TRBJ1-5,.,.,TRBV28,TGTGCCAGCAGTTCCCCTCCGGAGCCCCAGCATTTT,CASSSPPEPQHF
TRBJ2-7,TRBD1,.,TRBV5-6,TGTGCCAGCAGCTTGGATCCGGCAGGGGGAGTTGACGAGCAGTACTTC,CASSLDPAGGVDEQYF
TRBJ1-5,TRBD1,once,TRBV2,TGTGCCAGCAGCGCCATGGACAGGACTTACCCGAGGGATCAGCCCCAGCATTTT,CASSAMDRTYPRDQPQHF
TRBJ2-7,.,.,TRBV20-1,TGCAGTGCTCCCCGCGGCTACGAGCAGTACTTC,CSAPRGYEQYF
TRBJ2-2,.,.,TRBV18,TGTGCCAGCTCACCTCGGACAGTATTGAACACCGGGGAGCTGTTTTTT,CASSPRTVLNTGELFF
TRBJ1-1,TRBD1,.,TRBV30,TGTGCCTGGACCGGCAACAGGGGGCTGAGCACTGAAGCTTTCTTT,CAWTGNRGLSTEAFF
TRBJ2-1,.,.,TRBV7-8,TGTGCCAGCAGCTTAGAGGAGGGAGCCTACAATGAGCAGTTCTTC,CASSLEEGAYNEQFF
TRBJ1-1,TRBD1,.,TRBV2,TGTGCCAGCAGTTTCCGGGACAGGGGCGAAGCTTTCTTT,CASSFRDRGEAFF
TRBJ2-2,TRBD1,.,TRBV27,TGTGCCAGCAGTAAATTCGGACAGGGGGCCGGGGAGCTGTTTTTT,CASSKFGQGAGELFF
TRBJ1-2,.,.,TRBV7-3,TGTGCCAGCAGCTCAGGGGCGGACAGAGCTACCGGCTACACCTTC,CASSSGADRATGYTF
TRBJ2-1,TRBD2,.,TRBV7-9,TGTGCCAGCAGCCCCCCGGCGGGACTACTCAATGAGCAGTTCTTC,CASSPPAGLLNEQFF
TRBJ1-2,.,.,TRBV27,TGTGCCAGCAGTTTAGGGGGCGACTATGGCTACACCTTC,CASSLGGDYGYTF
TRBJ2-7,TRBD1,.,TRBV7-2,TGTGCCAGCAGCCGGGACAGATCATCCTACGAGCAGTACTTC,CASSRDRSSYEQYF
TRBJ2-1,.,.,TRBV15,TGTGCCACCAGCAGTTATCGTAGCTACGATTACAATGAGCAGTTCTTC,CATSSYRSYDYNEQFF
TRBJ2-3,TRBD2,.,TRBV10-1,TGCGCCAGCGGTAGCGGGAGCGATACGCAGTATTTT,CASGSGSDTQYF
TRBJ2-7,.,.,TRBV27,TGTGCCAGCAGTCCCTCTTCAACAGAGTATCAGATCTACGAGCAGTACTTC,CASSPSSTEYQIYEQYF
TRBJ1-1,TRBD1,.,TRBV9,TGTGCCAGCAGCGTAGGTGACAGGGGCATGAACACTGAAGCTTTCTTT,CASSVGDRGMNTEAFF
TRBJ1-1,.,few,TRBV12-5,TGTGCTAGTGGTTTAGGAGGGAGCACTGAAGCTTTCTTT,CASGLGGSTEAFF
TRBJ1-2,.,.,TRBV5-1,TGCGCCAGCAGACCGGAGCTCCTGGCTGGCTACACCTTC,CASRPELLAGYTF
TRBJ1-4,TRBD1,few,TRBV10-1,TGCGCCAGCCCGGACAGGGCATTTTCCACTAATGAAAAACTGTTTTTT,CASPDRAFSTNEKLFF
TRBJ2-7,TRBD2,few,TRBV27,TGTGCCAGCAGCTTGGCCTATCAATCCGGGACTAGCGTATACGAGCAGTACTTC,CASSLAYQSGTSVYEQYF